This TCR beta chain was captured in a study of neoadjuvant nivolumab and ipilimumab in lung cancer. Study-wide background: The combination arm added day-1 ipilimumab 1 mg/kg to nivolumab 3 mg/kg on days 1, 15, 29.

With regard to this clone: The antigen is undetermined.

General study findings and limits: TCR richness and clonality were higher in tumors than adjacent uninvolved lung. TCR clonality did not significantly correlate with pathologic tumor regression. TCR sequencing covered a small number of samples.

Sequencing used immunoSEQ multiplex PCR; TCRdb keeps in-frame clones, though not all of them. This table has tens of thousands of clones, roughly 85% appearing once. Material: peripheral blood, obtained before neoadjuvant nivolumab, alone or with ipilimumab. This TCR derives from an adult with non-small cell lung cancer.

The CDR3 protein is CASSLRTSGTEQFF. The DNA of the CDR3 is TGTGCCAGCAGCTTAAGGACTAGCGGGACCGAGCAGTTCTTC. The chain couples TRBV11-2 to TRBJ2-1; TRBD2 matches at 12 bases. Trimming cost V 2 bases and J 10 bases; bases outside gene matches: 3. This CDR3 is 14 amino acids long. The germline gives CDR1 SGHAT, CDR2 FQNNGV.